The rows below give T cell receptor beta chains drawn from one sample of a study of vaccination and CD4 T cells after COVID-19. These TCRs are of unknown antigen specificity. Each CDR3 protein gets one entry after TCRdb re-called the PCR reads with MiXCR. The sample has 6,500 to 9,500 distinct CDR3 sequences; 38% are singletons. Material: CD4+ T cells from blood, cultured in vitro. All receptors derive from a human donor in good health. CDR3s include the opening cysteine and the closing phenylalanine or tryptophan. A D gene is named only where the DNA matches it firmly. The size of a clone is reported for some rows only, either as once, few or many, or as a class for expanded clones.

J,size,V,D,DNA,CDR3
TRBJ2-7,few,TRBV5-8,.,TGTGCCAGCAGCTTGATCGGGGTAACCTACGAGCAGTACTTC,CASSLIGVTYEQYF
TRBJ2-5,few,TRBV24-1,.,TGTGCCACCAGTGATTTTGCTACACAGGGTCCGGGAGAGACCCAGTACTTC,CATSDFATQGPGETQYF
TRBJ2-6,.,TRBV7-2,.,TGTGCCAGCAGCTTAGTCCTCTGGCAGTCTGGGGCCAACGTCCTGACTTTC,CASSLVLWQSGANVLTF
TRBJ1-5,.,TRBV19,.,TGTGCCAGTAGTAACCAGGGAGGTCAGCCCCAGCATTTT,CASSNQGGQPQHF
TRBJ2-2,.,TRBV20-1,.,TGCAGTGCTAGAGACCTGGACAAGGGGGACACCGGGGAGCTGTTTTTT,CSARDLDKGDTGELFF
TRBJ2-4,few,TRBV20-1,.,TGCAGTGCCCTAGGTTTCGCTCAGTACTTC,CSALGFAQYF
TRBJ2-1,.,TRBV14,.,TGTGCCAGCAGCCAACTCGATTTCAGCGGGCAGTTCTTC,CASSQLDFSGQFF
TRBJ2-3,.,TRBV12-3/TRBV12-4,.,TGTGCCAGCAGTTTAGGCCCCCGGGGATCCACAGATACGCAGTATTTT,CASSLGPRGSTDTQYF
TRBJ2-7,.,TRBV6-2/TRBV6-3,.,TGTGCCAGCAGTAAAAGCAGCGGGCGAAACTACGAGCAGTACTTC,CASSKSSGRNYEQYF
TRBJ2-1,.,TRBV5-1,.,TGCGCCAGCAGCTTGGTGGGAGATGAGCAGTTCTTC,CASSLVGDEQFF
TRBJ1-2,.,TRBV18,.,TGTGCCAGCTCAGGCTTGAACTATGGCTACACCTTC,CASSGLNYGYTF
TRBJ1-1,.,TRBV20-1,.,TGCAGTGCTAGAGATCCGCACACTGAAGCTTTCTTT,CSARDPHTEAFF
TRBJ2-3,.,TRBV12-3/TRBV12-4,TRBD2,TGTGCCAGCAGTTTGGAACTAGCGGATGGGGATACGCAGTATTTT,CASSLELADGDTQYF
TRBJ2-5,.,TRBV28,TRBD2,TGTGCCAGCAGTTCCGGGAGGACGTTGAGAGAGACCCAGTACTTC,CASSSGRTLRETQYF
TRBJ1-2,few,TRBV20-1,TRBD1,TGCAGTGCTCTCTACGTGACAGGGGCTTATGGCTACACCTTC,CSALYVTGAYGYTF
TRBJ1-6,few,TRBV6-5,TRBD1,TGTGCCAGCAGTTCACAGACAGGGCCCCTTAATTCACCCCTCCACTTT,CASSSQTGPLNSPLHF
TRBJ1-1,few,TRBV7-2,.,TGTGCCAGCAGCTTCGTAGGGACACATATTGAAGCTTTCTTT,CASSFVGTHIEAFF
TRBJ2-3,once,TRBV24-1,.,TGTGCCACCAGTGATTACGGGGGCCCCATAGATACGCAGTATTTT,CATSDYGGPIDTQYF
TRBJ2-5,few,TRBV6-1,.,TGTGCCAGCAGTACCGGGATAATCCCCTTCCAAGAGACCCAGTACTTC,CASSTGIIPFQETQYF
TRBJ2-3,.,TRBV11-2,TRBD1,TGTGCCAGCAGCTCGATACAGGGGAACGCAGATACGCAGTATTTT,CASSSIQGNADTQYF
TRBJ2-1,.,TRBV7-2,.,TGTGCCAGCAGCTTAGACGGCGGGGACAATGAGCAGTTCTTC,CASSLDGGDNEQFF
TRBJ2-6,.,TRBV29-1,.,TGCAGCATATCTGCAAACTCTGGGGCCAACGTCCTGACTTTC,CSISANSGANVLTF